This TCR beta chain was sequenced for a study of T-cell reconstitution after alpha-beta-depleted transplantation in children. Study observations and caveats: Approximately two months post-transplant, alpha-beta T cells reportedly originated from several hundred expanded graft clones. For some patients, TCRbeta diversity was high at day 60 because of recipient T cells and thymic progenitors that survived. T cells produced anew were the main source of T-cell counts and diversity one year after transplant.

In this sample, this clonotype turned up many times. Antigen specificity is unknown. CDR3 length: 13 amino acids. Germline V gene sequence: CDR1 DFQATT, CDR2 SNEGSKA (reference sequence). V was shortened by 3 bases and J by 0 bases, with 9 bases between the two germline ends. TCRbeta library construction was performed incorporating unique molecular identifiers. In TCRdb, the PCR reads were re-called with MiXCR into one record per CDR3 protein. The sample records approximately 500,000 distinct CDR3 sequences, about 10% being singletons. The receptor's source is a child aged 2-15 years with inherited bone marrow failure, due to receive a stem cell transplant. This rearrangement joins TRBV20-1 to TRBJ2-7, with D maybe TRBD1 (6 bases). Material: PBMCs, obtained before TCRalphabeta/CD19-depleted stem cell transplant. CDR3 loop: CSARDSPSYEQYF. The CDR3 DNA reads as TGCAGTGCTAGGGACAGTCCCTCCTACGAGCAGTACTTC.